The entry below describes one T cell receptor (beta chain). The antigen remains unidentified. The data derive from a study of response to subunit inactivated influenza vaccine. General study findings and limits: A suggestion made by the authors is that each seasonal influenza vaccination recruits few new T cells.

CDR1 is ENHRY, CDR2 SYGVKD, per germline. This CDR3 has 15 amino acids. Trimming shortened V by 8 bases and J by 0 bases, and 17 bases separated the two germline ends. TCRdb re-called the RT-PCR reads with MiXCR, one entry per CDR3 protein. The sample carries some 850,000 distinct CDR3 sequences, about 18% recorded once. This receptor was identified in a man in his forties or fifties who received an inactivated influenza vaccine. The gene calls are TRBV10-3 and TRBJ2-7, with D possibly being TRBD1 or TRBD2 (6 bases each). Sequenced here: PBMCs from blood, sampled roughly 5 days after vaccination. Here the CDR3 reads CAIRPIGGSSYEQYF. CDR3 coding DNA: TGTGCCATCCGCCCCATAGGGGGGAGCTCCTACGAGCAGTACTTC.